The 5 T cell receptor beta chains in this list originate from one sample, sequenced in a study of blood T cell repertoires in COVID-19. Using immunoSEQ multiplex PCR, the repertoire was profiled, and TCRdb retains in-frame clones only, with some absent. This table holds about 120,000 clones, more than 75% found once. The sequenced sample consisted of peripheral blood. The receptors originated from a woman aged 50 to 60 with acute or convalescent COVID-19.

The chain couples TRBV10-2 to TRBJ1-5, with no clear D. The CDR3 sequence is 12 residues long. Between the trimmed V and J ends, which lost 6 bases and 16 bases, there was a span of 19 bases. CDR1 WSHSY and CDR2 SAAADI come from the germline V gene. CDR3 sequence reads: CASSASGQVRHF. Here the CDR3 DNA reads TGCGCCAGCAGCGCCTCAGGTCAGGTTCGACATTTT.

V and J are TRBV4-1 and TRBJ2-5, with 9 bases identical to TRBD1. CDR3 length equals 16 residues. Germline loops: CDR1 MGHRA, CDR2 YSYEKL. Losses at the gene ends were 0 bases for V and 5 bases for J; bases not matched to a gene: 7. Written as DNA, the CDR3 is TGCGCCAGCAGCCAAGAAGGGACAGGGCGAGGGGAGACCCAGTACTTC. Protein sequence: CASSQEGTGRGETQYF.

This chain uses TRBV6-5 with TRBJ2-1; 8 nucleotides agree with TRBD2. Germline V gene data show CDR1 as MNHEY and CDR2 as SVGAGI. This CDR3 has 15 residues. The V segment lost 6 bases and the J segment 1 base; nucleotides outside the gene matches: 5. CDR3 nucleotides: TGTGCCAGCAGACAAAGCGGGAGTTCCTACAATGAGCAGTTCTTC. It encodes CASRQSGSSYNEQFF.

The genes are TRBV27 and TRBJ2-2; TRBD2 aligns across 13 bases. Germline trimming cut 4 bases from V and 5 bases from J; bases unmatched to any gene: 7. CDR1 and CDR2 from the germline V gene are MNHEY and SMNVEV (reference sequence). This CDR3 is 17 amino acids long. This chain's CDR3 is CASSWLLAGGVTGELFF. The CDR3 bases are TGTGCCAGCAGTTGGTTACTAGCGGGAGGGGTAACCGGGGAGCTGTTTTTT.

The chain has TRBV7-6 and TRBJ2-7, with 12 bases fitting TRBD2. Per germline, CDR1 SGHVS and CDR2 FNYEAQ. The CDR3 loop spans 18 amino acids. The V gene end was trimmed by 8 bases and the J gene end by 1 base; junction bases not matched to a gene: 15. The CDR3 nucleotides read TGTGCCAGCGGCCGGGACAGGGGACTAGCGGGTGGTTCCTACGAGCAGTACTTC. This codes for CASGRDRGLAGGSYEQYF.